This TCR beta chain is from a study of cytomegalovirus exposure and HLA in healthy donors. Germline assignment: CDR1 SQVTM and CDR2 ANQGSEA. V gave up 4 bases and J gave up 4 bases, with 20 bases separating them. The CDR3 covers 15 residues. The protocol was immunoSEQ multiplex PCR, while the TCRdb copy is restricted to in-frame clones and leaves out a portion. The table includes about 160,000 clones, 80% to 90% detected once. The sequencing sample was made of PBMCs. The chain has TRBV29-1 and TRBJ2-7; maybe TRBD2 (6 bases). This receptor was taken from a woman aged 18-29 years in good health and CMV-seronegative. CDR3 DNA sequence: TGCAGCGTTGGGGATGGGACTTTCGGGCCTTACGAGCAGTACTTC. Protein product: CSVGDGTFGPYEQYF.